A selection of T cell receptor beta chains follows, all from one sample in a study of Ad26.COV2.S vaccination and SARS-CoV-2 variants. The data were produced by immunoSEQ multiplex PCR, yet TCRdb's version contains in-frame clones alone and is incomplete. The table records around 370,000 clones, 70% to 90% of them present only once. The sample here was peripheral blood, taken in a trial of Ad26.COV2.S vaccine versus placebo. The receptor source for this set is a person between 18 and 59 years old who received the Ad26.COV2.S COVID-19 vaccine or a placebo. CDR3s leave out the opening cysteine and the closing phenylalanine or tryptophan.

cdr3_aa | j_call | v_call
ASSPDWDDYGYT | TRBJ1-2 | TRBV7-2
ASSFSENSYEQY | TRBJ2-7 | TRBV13
ASSVLQSGYT | TRBJ1-2 | TRBV7-9
ASSPPPGQGIGGYT | TRBJ1-2 | TRBV3-1/TRBV3-2
ASSPDSGGRGFGYT | TRBJ1-2 | TRBV18
ASSKTSGDTGELF | TRBJ2-2 | TRBV7-2
ASSSPTSTPDTDTQY | TRBJ2-3 | TRBV7-9
AWILRGSGANVLT | TRBJ2-6 | TRBV30
ASSAYRDPSYEQY | TRBJ2-7 | TRBV7-7
ASRPTLESLGGELF | TRBJ2-2 | TRBV4-1
ASSPNRDIFSGNTIY | TRBJ1-3 | TRBV18
ASSLPGEQYEQY | TRBJ2-7 | TRBV5-4
ASSFGYEQY | TRBJ2-7 | TRBV19
ASSRLAGALKTDTQY | TRBJ2-3 | TRBV27
ASSLSRSGALGSPLH | TRBJ1-6 | TRBV27
ASSFRASTDTQY | TRBJ2-3 | TRBV11-2
SVEVGTGRTYNEQF | TRBJ2-1 | TRBV29-1
ASSLLGDYGYT | TRBJ1-2 | TRBV7-9
ASSQVKGTGNTIY | TRBJ1-3 | TRBV14
AISWTGADTEAF | TRBJ1-1 | TRBV10-3